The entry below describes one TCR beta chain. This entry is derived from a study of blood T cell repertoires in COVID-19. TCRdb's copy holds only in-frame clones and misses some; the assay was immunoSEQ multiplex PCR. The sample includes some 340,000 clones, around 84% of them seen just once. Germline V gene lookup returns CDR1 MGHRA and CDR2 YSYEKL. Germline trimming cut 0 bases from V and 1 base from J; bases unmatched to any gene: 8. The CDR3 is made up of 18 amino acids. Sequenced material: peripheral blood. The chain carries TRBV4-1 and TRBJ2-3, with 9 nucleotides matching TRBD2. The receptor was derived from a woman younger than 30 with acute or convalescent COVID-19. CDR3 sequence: CASSQDWQTSGGTDTQYF. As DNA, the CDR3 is TGCGCCAGCAGCCAAGATTGGCAGACTAGCGGTGGCACAGATACGCAGTATTTT.